This entry lists 17 T cell receptor beta chains sequenced from one sample in a study of blood T cell repertoires in COVID-19. The table came from immunoSEQ multiplex PCR; TCRdb's copy has only in-frame clones and leaves some out. The sample shows approximately 150,000 clones, around 80% of them seen only once. Sequencing was carried out using PBMCs or T cells enriched from blood (not recorded which). The source is a woman in her fifties or sixties who had recovered from COVID-19.

This sequence joins TRBV5-6 and TRBJ1-5; D is ambiguous. V was pared by 4 bases and J by 5 bases, with 16 bases between. CDR1 SGHDT and CDR2 YYEEEE come from the germline V gene. The CDR3 spans 15 residues. Here the CDR3 reads CASSLRGSGYQPQHF. As DNA, the CDR3 is TGTGCCAGCAGCCTGAGAGGCTCGGGATATCAGCCCCAGCATTTT. The whole variable domain, filled in from reference TRBV5-6 and TRBJ1-5, reads DAGVTQSPTHLIKTRGQQVTLRCSPKSGHDTVSWYQQALGQGPQFIFQYYEEEERQRGNFPDRFSGHQFPNYSSELNVNALLLGDSALYLCASSLRGSGYQPQHFGDGTRLSIL.

In its sample, this clone was seen once. The chain is built from TRBV7-5 and TRBJ1-5. TRBV7-5 is classified as a pseudogene. The CDR3 sequence is 18 residues long. The CDR3 here is CARSCGGRRGYGNQPQHF. CDR3 in DNA: TGTGCCAGAAGCTGCGGGGGCAGGCGGGGGTATGGCAATCAGCCCCAGCATTTT.

V is TRBV7-9 and J is TRBJ2-7; 7 nucleotides line up with TRBD1. Germline V gene sequence: CDR1 SEHNR, CDR2 FQNEAQ (reference sequence). The CDR3 loop spans 14 amino acids. Trimming cost V 4 bases and J 3 bases; bases outside gene matches: 6. The CDR3 loop reads CASSSTGMNYEQYF. The CDR3 nucleotides read TGTGCCAGCAGCTCGACAGGGATGAACTACGAGCAGTACTTC.

This sequence joins TRBV5-1 and TRBJ1-3; weak D call: TRBD1 (6 bases). The V and J ends lost 0 bases and 0 bases respectively, with 13 bases between them. From germline, CDR1 is SGHRS and CDR2 YFSETQ. CDR3 size: 17 residues. The CDR3 protein is CASSLGPTGISGNTIYF. The CDR3 nucleotides are TGCGCCAGCAGCTTGGGCCCTACAGGGATCTCTGGAAACACCATATATTTT.

This CDR3 is CASSVAGFGYTF. The CDR3 DNA sequence: TGTGCCAGCAGTGTTGCAGGGTTTGGCTACACCTTC. The chain joins TRBV2 to TRBJ1-2, with a weak D call TRBD1 (5 bases). Germline CDR1 SNHLY, CDR2 FYNNEI. There are 12 residues in the CDR3. The ends were cut back, 4 bases at V and 7 bases at J, with 10 bases in the middle.

The chain uses TRBV28 and TRBJ1-2, with D maybe TRBD1 (5 bases). The CDR3 has 17 amino acids. Trimming removed 7 bases from V and 3 bases from J, with 24 bases in between. Germline V CDR1 and CDR2: MDHEN, SYDVKM. DNA for the CDR3: TGTGCCAGCACCGTTGGGGCAGGCCTCATCCTAGACTATGGCTACACCTTC. Amino acid sequence: CASTVGAGLILDYGYTF.

The chain links TRBV9 to TRBJ1-1; D uncertain. CDR1 and CDR2 from the germline V gene are SGDLS and YYNGEE. V was clipped by 0 bases and J by 4 bases, with 10 bases between them. This CDR3 has 14 amino acids. This chain's CDR3 is CASSVGQATTEAFF. The CDR3 bases are TGTGCCAGCAGCGTAGGTCAGGCTACCACTGAAGCTTTCTTT. Based on the CDR3 plus reference TRBV9 and TRBJ1-1, the full variable domain is DSGVTQTPKHLITATGQRVTLRCSPRSGDLSVYWYQQSLDQGLQFLIQYYNGEERAKGNILERFSAQQFPDLHSELNLSSLELGDSALYFCASSVGQATTEAFFGQGTRLTVV.

This CDR3 is CASSFPDSFEQFF. CDR3 DNA sequence: TGTGCCAGCAGCTTCCCGGACAGTTTTGAGCAGTTCTTC. The chain has TRBV11-2 and TRBJ2-1; D possibly corresponds to TRBD1 (6 bases). The germline V gene encodes CDR1 SGHAT and CDR2 FQNNGV. V lost 3 bases and J 9 bases, leaving 12 bases between the germline ends. This CDR3 spans 13 amino acids.

The chain carries TRBV11-3 and TRBJ2-1, with 10 nucleotides matching TRBD2. V shed 5 bases and J 7 bases; nucleotides not matched to a gene: 8. Germline assignment: CDR1 SGHNT and CDR2 YENEEA. CDR3 length equals 15 residues. CDR3 residues: CASSLGIAGGNEQFF. The CDR3, as DNA: TGTGCCAGCAGCCTAGGAATAGCGGGAGGAAATGAGCAGTTCTTC.

This chain uses TRBV14 with TRBJ1-1; TRBD1 might be the D (6 bases). The V gene's germline CDR1 is SGHDN and CDR2 FVKESK. V lost 4 bases to trimming and J lost 1 base, with 10 bases between them. CDR3 length equals 14 residues. The CDR3 DNA sequence: TGTGCCAGCAGCCCCCAGACAGGGAACACTGAAGCTTTCTTT. Protein: CASSPQTGNTEAFF.

J is TRBJ1-6 and V is TRBV11-1; D ambiguous. Trimming stripped 4 bases from V and 4 bases from J, with 14 bases between. The CDR3 is 16 residues long. Germline V gene lookup returns CDR1 SGHAT and CDR2 FQDESV (reference sequence). CDR3 region: CASSSEAEGYNSPLHF. CDR3 bases: TGTGCCAGCAGCTCCGAAGCAGAGGGATATAATTCACCCCTCCACTTT.

V is TRBV25-1 and J is TRBJ2-2, with 9 bases that match TRBD1. The ends lost 8 bases at V and 11 bases at J; junction bases unmatched: 15. Germline V gene data show CDR1 as MGHDK and CDR2 as SYGVNS. The CDR3 extends over 15 amino acids. CDR3 coding DNA: TGTGCCAGCCAGGGAGGGGGACAGGGTGAGCAAGAGCTGTTTTTT. It is translated as CASQGGGQGEQELFF.

As DNA, the CDR3 is TGTGCCAGCAGCGTAGGTAGCGGGAGAACAGATACGCAGTATTTT. Its protein is CASSVGSGRTDTQYF. V usage is TRBV9 and J usage is TRBJ2-3; TRBD2 agrees at 9 bases. The CDR3 contains 15 residues. Per the germline V gene, CDR1 is SGDLS and CDR2 is YYNGEE. V lost 0 bases to trimming and J lost 3 bases; unmatched junction nucleotides: 2.

The chain couples TRBV2 to TRBJ1-5, with 9 bases identical to TRBD1. Trimming cost V 8 bases and J 6 bases; bases outside gene matches: 11. This CDR3 has 15 residues. Germline V lookup: CDR1 SNHLY, CDR2 FYNNEI. The CDR3 loop is CASGQDRGVGQPQHF. In DNA, the CDR3 is TGTGCCAGCGGTCAGGACAGGGGTGTTGGTCAGCCCCAGCATTTT. Full variable domain (rest looked up from reference TRBV2 and TRBJ1-5): EPEVTQTPSHQVTQMGQEVILRCVPISNHLYFYWYRQILGQKVEFLVSFYNNEISEKSEIFDDQFSVERPDGSNFTLKIRSTKLEDSAMYFCASGQDRGVGQPQHFGDGTRLSIL.

The rearrangement joins TRBV3-1 (or the pseudogene TRBV3-2) to TRBJ2-3; weak D call: TRBD1 (6 bases). Trimming stripped 1 base from V and 2 bases from J, with 16 bases between. Germline V CDR1 and CDR2: LGHDT, YNNKEL (reference sequence). CDR3 size: 17 residues. The CDR3 DNA reads as TGTGCCAGCAGCCAAGTGTGGGCAGGGGCCTCCACAGATACGCAGTATTTT. It yields the protein CASSQVWAGASTDTQYF.

V is TRBV7-2 and J is TRBJ1-1; D remains ambiguous. CDR3 length: 14 residues. Germline CDR1 and CDR2: SGHTA and FQGNSA. The V and J ends lost 3 bases and 1 base respectively, with 9 bases between them. The CDR3 loop is CASSLVSGNTEAFF. For the CDR3, the DNA is TGTGCCAGCAGCTTGGTATCGGGGAACACTGAAGCTTTCTTT.

The rearrangement links TRBV13 to TRBJ2-3; the match to TRBD1 covers 9 bases. V shed 5 bases, J shed 3 bases, and the junction held 9 bases outside the gene matches. Germline-derived CDR1 and CDR2 are PRHDT and FYEKMQ (reference sequence). The CDR3 totals 16 residues. The CDR3 reads CASSQYRGLGTDTQYF. For the CDR3, the DNA is TGTGCCAGCAGCCAGTACAGGGGGCTCGGGACAGATACGCAGTATTTT.